These T cell receptor beta chains were read from a single sample in a study of blood T cell repertoires in COVID-19. TCRdb's copy holds only in-frame clones and misses some; the assay was immunoSEQ multiplex PCR. The repertoire holds 490,000 or so clones, with around 89% as singletons. The sequenced sample was PBMCs or T cells enriched from blood (not recorded which). Source of these receptors: a woman in her thirties or forties who had recovered from COVID-19. CDR3s include the opening cysteine and the closing phenylalanine or tryptophan. A D gene is named only where the DNA matches it firmly. Rows give clone size only sometimes, using once, few, many, or a class for an expanded clone.

size,D,V,J,CDR3,DNA
NA,TRBD2,TRBV14,TRBJ2-1,CASSRHKLAVFNEQFF,TGTGCCAGCAGCCGACACAAACTAGCGGTCTTCAATGAGCAGTTCTTC
once,TRBD1,TRBV6-1,TRBJ1-2,CASSDMGQGSYGYTF,TGTGCCAGCAGTGATATGGGACAGGGGAGCTATGGCTACACCTTC
few,TRBD1,TRBV3-1/TRBV3-2,TRBJ1-5,CASSPGVQGINQPQHF,TGTGCCAGCAGCCCCGGGGTACAGGGGATAAATCAGCCCCAGCATTTT
NA,TRBD2,TRBV3-1/TRBV3-2,TRBJ2-1,CASSPASGSHNEQFF,TGTGCCAGCAGCCCGGCTAGCGGGAGCCACAATGAGCAGTTCTTC
NA,TRBD2,TRBV5-1,TRBJ2-1,CASSLLAGGTNNEQFF,TGCGCCAGCAGCTTATTAGCGGGAGGGACCAACAATGAGCAGTTCTTC
NA,TRBD1,TRBV13,TRBJ1-4,CASSTRQGGNEKLFF,TGTGCCAGCAGCACCCGACAGGGTGGGAATGAAAAACTGTTTTTT
NA,NA,TRBV9,TRBJ2-1,CASSYGGLSYNEQFF,TGTGCCAGCAGCTACGGCGGACTGTCCTACAATGAGCAGTTCTTC
few,NA,TRBV4-1,TRBJ1-5,CASSQATGLINQPQHF,TGCGCCAGCAGCCAAGCGACAGGCTTAATCAATCAGCCCCAGCATTTT
few,TRBD1,TRBV19,TRBJ1-2,CASSTLRTRDRGSVDYGYTF,TGTGCCAGTAGTACCCTCAGGACACGGGACAGGGGGTCGGTTGACTATGGCTACACCTTC
NA,NA,TRBV6-5,TRBJ1-5,CASSSGTNSNQPQHF,TGTGCCAGCAGTTCCGGGACAAATAGCAATCAGCCCCAGCATTTT
NA,NA,TRBV9,TRBJ2-1,CASSVDPLVRDFYNEQFF,TGTGCCAGCAGCGTAGACCCGCTAGTGAGGGATTTCTACAATGAGCAGTTCTTC
many,TRBD2,TRBV5-1,TRBJ2-2,CASSLRTSATGELFF,TGCGCCAGCAGCTTGAGGACTAGCGCCACCGGGGAGCTGTTTTTT
NA,TRBD2,TRBV4-3,TRBJ2-2,CASSHLLAGEGNTGELFF,TGCGCCAGCAGCCATTTACTAGCGGGAGAGGGGAACACCGGGGAGCTGTTTTTT
NA,TRBD1,TRBV29-1,TRBJ2-1,CSVVGDRGNEQFF,TGCAGCGTTGTCGGGGACAGGGGGAATGAGCAGTTCTTC
NA,TRBD2,TRBV2,TRBJ2-1,CANSGLAGGGQFF,TGTGCCAACTCGGGACTAGCGGGAGGGGGGCAGTTCTTC
NA,NA,TRBV19,TRBJ2-3,CASSKQGTDTQYF,TGTGCCAGTAGTAAACAGGGCACAGATACGCAGTATTTT
NA,NA,TRBV7-6,TRBJ1-1,CASSFSQGPSSTEAFF,TGTGCCAGCAGCTTTTCACAGGGCCCATCGAGCACTGAAGCTTTCTTT
NA,TRBD2,TRBV7-2,TRBJ2-1,CASSLGLAGGPWDEQFF,TGTGCCAGCAGCTTAGGCTTAGCGGGAGGGCCTTGGGATGAGCAGTTCTTC
NA,NA,TRBV29-1,TRBJ1-1,CSVEQDGEAFF,TGCAGCGTTGAACAAGACGGGGAAGCTTTCTTT
NA,NA,TRBV11-2,TRBJ2-2,CASSRTRIVSTGELFF,TGTGCCAGCAGCCGTACTAGAATAGTTTCCACCGGGGAGCTGTTTTTT
few,TRBD2,TRBV10-3,TRBJ2-7,CAIRGESGGYEQYF,TGTGCCATCCGGGGGGAAAGCGGGGGCTACGAGCAGTACTTC
once,TRBD1,TRBV19,TRBJ1-2,CASSRDRGVSNGYTF,TGTGCCAGTAGTAGGGACAGGGGTGTATCTAATGGCTACACCTTC
NA,NA,TRBV4-3,TRBJ2-7,CASSQSFSGREQYF,TGCGCCAGCAGCCAATCTTTCTCAGGGCGCGAGCAGTACTTC
NA,TRBD1,TRBV16,TRBJ1-2,CASSQWTGQSGNYGYTF,TGTGCCAGCAGCCAATGGACAGGGCAGTCGGGAAACTATGGCTACACCTTC
NA,TRBD2,TRBV19,TRBJ2-1,CASSISSGGFNEQFF,TGTGCCAGTAGTATCTCTAGCGGGGGGTTCAATGAGCAGTTCTTC
NA,NA,TRBV30,TRBJ2-1,CAWSVDSGEQFF,TGTGCCTGGAGTGTAGACTCGGGTGAGCAGTTCTTC
NA,TRBD1,TRBV4-3,TRBJ1-5,CASSQAWDSAGNQPQHF,TGCGCCAGCAGCCAAGCCTGGGACAGCGCAGGAAATCAGCCCCAGCATTTT
NA,NA,TRBV15,TRBJ2-5,CATSRELAHPQETQYF,TGTGCCACCAGCAGAGAACTAGCCCACCCCCAAGAGACCCAGTACTTC
NA,TRBD1,TRBV29-1,TRBJ1-2,CSVDWDRGMDGYTF,TGCAGCGTCGACTGGGACAGGGGCATGGATGGCTACACCTTC
once,NA,TRBV15,TRBJ2-7,CATEEDLTYEQYF,TGTGCCACTGAAGAGGACTTAACCTACGAGCAGTACTTC
NA,NA,TRBV3-1/TRBV3-2,TRBJ2-2,CASSPRGGSVPGELFF,TGTGCCAGCAGCCCCCGAGGGGGATCGGTACCCGGGGAGCTGTTTTTT
NA,NA,TRBV11-2,TRBJ2-7,CASSLGLTYEQYF,TGTGCCAGCAGCTTAGGACTGACCTACGAGCAGTACTTC
once,TRBD2,TRBV6-5,TRBJ2-5,CASSRGGQEETQYF,TGTGCCAGCAGCCGGGGAGGGCAGGAAGAGACCCAGTACTTC
NA,NA,TRBV15,TRBJ1-1,CATSLPETEAFF,TGTGCCACCAGCTTACCGGAGACTGAAGCTTTCTTT
NA,TRBD1,TRBV2,TRBJ1-4,CAMGVASDRDHEKLFF,TGTGCCATGGGGGTGGCTTCGGACAGGGACCATGAAAAACTGTTTTTT
NA,NA,TRBV2,TRBJ1-1,CASSEYGRFHVVNTEAFF,TGTGCCAGCAGTGAATACGGCAGGTTTCACGTAGTGAACACTGAAGCTTTCTTT
NA,NA,TRBV7-2,TRBJ2-7,CASSLVGGGYEQYF,TGTGCCAGCAGCTTAGTTGGAGGAGGGTACGAGCAGTACTTC
NA,NA,TRBV11-3,TRBJ1-1,CASSFTGNTEAFF,TGTGCCAGCAGCTTTACAGGGAACACTGAAGCTTTCTTT
NA,TRBD2,TRBV12-5,TRBJ2-7,CASASPTSGRDEQYF,TGTGCTAGTGCCTCCCCCACTAGCGGGAGAGACGAGCAGTACTTC
NA,TRBD2,TRBV6-2/TRBV6-3,TRBJ2-1,CASSYTSGSSSNEQFF,TGTGCCAGCAGTTATACTAGCGGATCCTCCTCCAATGAGCAGTTCTTC
NA,NA,TRBV7-2,TRBJ1-1,CASSFAIGGGATEAFF,TGTGCCAGCAGCTTCGCCATTGGGGGGGGCGCCACTGAAGCTTTCTTT
many,TRBD1,TRBV5-6,TRBJ1-1,CASSLVQGITDTEAFF,TGTGCCAGCAGCTTGGTACAGGGGATAACTGACACTGAAGCTTTCTTT
NA,NA,TRBV10-3,TRBJ1-2,CAISPRGDGYGYTF,TGTGCCATCAGCCCCAGGGGCGACGGCTATGGCTACACCTTC
NA,NA,TRBV27,TRBJ2-1,CASSLSLGEAFLNEQFF,TGTGCCAGCAGTTTATCTCTGGGGGAGGCGTTCCTGAATGAGCAGTTCTTC
NA,NA,TRBV30,TRBJ1-1,CAWSLTGLYTEAFF,TGTGCCTGGAGTTTAACAGGACTATACACTGAAGCTTTCTTT
NA,TRBD2,TRBV3-1/TRBV3-2,TRBJ2-5,CASSQGGRPQYF,TGTGCCAGCAGCCAGGGCGGGAGACCCCAGTACTTC
NA,NA,TRBV29-1,TRBJ2-6,CSVEFQGGQLKHSGANVLTF,TGCAGCGTTGAATTTCAGGGGGGACAACTTAAACACTCTGGGGCCAACGTCCTGACTTTC
NA,NA,TRBV11-2,TRBJ1-1,CASSLGGGALAEAFF,TGTGCCAGCAGCTTAGGTGGGGGGGCCCTGGCTGAAGCTTTCTTT
NA,NA,TRBV18,TRBJ2-3,CASSPTSTDTQYF,TGTGCCAGCTCACCTACATCGACAGATACGCAGTATTTT
NA,NA,TRBV5-6,TRBJ2-2,CASSLATMNTGELFF,TGTGCCAGCAGCTTGGCCACTATGAACACCGGGGAGCTGTTTTTT
once,NA,TRBV5-4,TRBJ2-3,CASTSEWERTDTQYF,TGTGCCAGCACCTCCGAGTGGGAGAGAACAGATACGCAGTATTTT
NA,TRBD1,TRBV6-5,TRBJ1-1,CASSPSTGETEAFF,TGTGCCAGCAGTCCTTCGACAGGGGAGACTGAAGCTTTCTTT
NA,TRBD2,TRBV7-2,TRBJ2-3,CASSPGLAGGTDTQYF,TGTGCCAGCAGCCCGGGACTAGCGGGAGGCACAGATACGCAGTATTTT